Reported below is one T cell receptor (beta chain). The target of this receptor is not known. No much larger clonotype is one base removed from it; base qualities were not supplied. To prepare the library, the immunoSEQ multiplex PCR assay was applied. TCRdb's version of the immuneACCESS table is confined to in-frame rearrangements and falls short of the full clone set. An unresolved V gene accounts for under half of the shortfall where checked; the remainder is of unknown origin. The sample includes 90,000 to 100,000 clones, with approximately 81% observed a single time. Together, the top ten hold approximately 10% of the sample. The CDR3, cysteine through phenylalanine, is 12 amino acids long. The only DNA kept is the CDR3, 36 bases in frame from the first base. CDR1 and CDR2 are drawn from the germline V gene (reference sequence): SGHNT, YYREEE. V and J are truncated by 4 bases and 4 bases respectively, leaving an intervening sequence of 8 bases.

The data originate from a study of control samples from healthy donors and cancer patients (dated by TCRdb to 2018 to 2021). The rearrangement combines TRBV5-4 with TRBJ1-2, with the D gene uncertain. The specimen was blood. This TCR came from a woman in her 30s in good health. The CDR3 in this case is CASSETSYGYTF. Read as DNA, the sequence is TGTGCCAGCAGCGAAACCAGCTATGGCTACACCTTC.